The entry below describes one T cell receptor beta chain. Sequencing of TCR beta was performed on blood CD8+ and CD4+ T cells. When the RNA was reverse transcribed, random hexamers were used with an input of about 0.5 to 1 ug. Coverage of TCR beta CDR3 amplification by immunoSEQ multiplex PCR extended to 54 Vbeta and 13 Jbeta. Each CDR3 protein is one row after TCRdb ran MiXCR on the immunoSEQ multiplex PCR reads. The sample carries 150,000 to 200,000 distinct CDR3 sequences, about 91% recorded once. This sample stems from a study of CD8 T cells in Susac syndrome. The CDR3 has 16 residues. With 0 bases removed from V and 2 bases from J, the gap between germline ends came to 12 bases.

The V gene is TRBV12-3 or TRBV12-4, the J gene TRBJ2-3; TRBD2 is a possible D gene (5 bases). The sequence was obtained from a human donor with Susac syndrome. Sequenced sample: CD4+ T cells from PBMCs. In nucleotides, the CDR3 is TGTGCCAGCAGTTTAGCGCTGGACTTACCCACAGATACGCAGTATTTT. This codes for CASSLALDLPTDTQYF.